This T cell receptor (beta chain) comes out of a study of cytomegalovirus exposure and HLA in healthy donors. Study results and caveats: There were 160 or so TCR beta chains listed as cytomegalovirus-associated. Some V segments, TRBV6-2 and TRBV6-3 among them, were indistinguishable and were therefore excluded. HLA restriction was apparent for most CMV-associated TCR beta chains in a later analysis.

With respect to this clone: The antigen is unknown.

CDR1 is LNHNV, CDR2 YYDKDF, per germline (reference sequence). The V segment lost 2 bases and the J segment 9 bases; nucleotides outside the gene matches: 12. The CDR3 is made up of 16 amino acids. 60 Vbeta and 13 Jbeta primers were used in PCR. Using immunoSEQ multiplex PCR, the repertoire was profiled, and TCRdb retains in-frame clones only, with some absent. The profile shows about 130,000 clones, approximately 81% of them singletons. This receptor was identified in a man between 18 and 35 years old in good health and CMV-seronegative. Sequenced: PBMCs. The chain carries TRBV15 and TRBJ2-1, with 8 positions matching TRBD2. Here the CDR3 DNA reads TGTGCCACCAGCAGAAGGCCCGGGGGGGCCGACGGTGAGCAGTTCTTC. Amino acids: CATSRRPGGADGEQFF.